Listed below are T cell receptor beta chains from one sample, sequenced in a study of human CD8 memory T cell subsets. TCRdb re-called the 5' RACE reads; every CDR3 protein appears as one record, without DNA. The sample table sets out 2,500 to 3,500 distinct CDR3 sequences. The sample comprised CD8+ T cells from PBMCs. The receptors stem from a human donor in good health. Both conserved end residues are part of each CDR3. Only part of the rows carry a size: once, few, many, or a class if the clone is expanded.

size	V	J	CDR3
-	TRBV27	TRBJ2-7	CASSFTPYQNEQYF
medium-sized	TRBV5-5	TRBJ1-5	CASSLGGGQPQHF
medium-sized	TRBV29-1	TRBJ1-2	CSVEASNYGYTF
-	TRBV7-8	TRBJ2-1	CASSLGIDEQFF
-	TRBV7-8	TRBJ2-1	CASSRSTEGRDNEQFF
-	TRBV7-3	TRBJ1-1	CASSLTGGINTEAFF
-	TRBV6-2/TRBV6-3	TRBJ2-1	CASSQQGSRYNEQFF
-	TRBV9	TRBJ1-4	CASSGTGDLGKLFF
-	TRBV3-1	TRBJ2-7	CASSPGTGDYEQYF
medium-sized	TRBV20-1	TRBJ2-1	CSAALAGDHNEQFF
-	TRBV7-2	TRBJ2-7	CASSSDPSYEQYF
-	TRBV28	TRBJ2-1	CASSTLAGGFDEQFF
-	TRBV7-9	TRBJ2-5	CASSPVNGGSETQYF
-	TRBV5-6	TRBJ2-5	CASSSGRGAEETQYF
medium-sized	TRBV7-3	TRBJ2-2	CASSPTEAEELFF
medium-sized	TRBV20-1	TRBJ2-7	CSARGGLAYEQYF
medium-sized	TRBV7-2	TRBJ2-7	CASSPRPKDRDDEQYF
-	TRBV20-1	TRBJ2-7	CSADRGAYEQYF
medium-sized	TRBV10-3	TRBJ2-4	CAIRGDGAKNIQYF
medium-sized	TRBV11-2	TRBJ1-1	CASSLVGNSQNTEAFF
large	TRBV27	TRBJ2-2	CASMNTGELFF
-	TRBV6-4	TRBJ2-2	CASSDGTSTGELFF
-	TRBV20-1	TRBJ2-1	CSARDENGFSYNEQFF
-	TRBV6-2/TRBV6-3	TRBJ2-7	CASSNGTGVDEQYF
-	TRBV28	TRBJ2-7	CASQGQGQYEQYF
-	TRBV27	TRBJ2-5	CASSPTPSTGETQYF
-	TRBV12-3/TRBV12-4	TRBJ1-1	CASSWTAGADLNTEAFF
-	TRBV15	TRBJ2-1	CATSSGTSYNEQFF
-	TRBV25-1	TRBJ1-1	CASSVGSTEAFF
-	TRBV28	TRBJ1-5	CASSSLGGLDSNQPQHF
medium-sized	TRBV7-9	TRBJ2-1	CASSLAYNEQFF
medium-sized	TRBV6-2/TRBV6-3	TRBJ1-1	CASSYIGAREAFF
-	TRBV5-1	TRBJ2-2	CASSLGSENGELFF